A single sample gave rise to the 22 T cell receptor beta chains below, sequenced in a study of regulatory T cells in long-lasting Graves disease. TCR beta libraries were built with iRepertoire HTBI primers and Arm-PCR of CDR3 regions. TCRdb itself ran the multiplex PCR reads through MiXCR, one entry per CDR3 protein. The sample holds hundreds of thousands of distinct CDR3 sequences, about 16% seen once. Time point indicated: newly diagnosed GD, antithyroid drugs for less than 3 months. Extracted PBMC RNA gave rise to the TCR library. This same sample was also part of a study on T cells in Graves' hyperthyroidism and ophthalmopathy.

Sequenced here: peripheral blood mononuclear cells (PBMCs), sampled at new diagnosis, from a patient treated with antithyroid drugs. Source of these receptors: a woman aged 35-60 years with Graves disease.

This clonotype appeared many times. The chain is built from TRBV7-8 and TRBJ2-5, with 14 bases matching TRBD2. Trimming at V came to 5 bases and at J to 4 bases, leaving 9 bases not matched to a gene. The CDR3 is made up of 17 amino acids. Germline V gene lookup returns CDR1 SGHVS and CDR2 FQNEAQ. The CDR3 nucleotides read TGTGCCAGCAGCCCAACTTGGACTAGCGGGGGGTTAGAGACCCAGTACTTC. Amino acids: CASSPTWTSGGLETQYF.

This clonotype has ten or more counts. V and J are TRBV6-1 and TRBJ1-5; possible D gene TRBD1, 5 bases. CDR1 is MNHNS, CDR2 SASEGT, per germline. The CDR3 totals 16 residues. V lost 1 base and J 3 bases, leaving 13 bases between the germline ends. CDR3 protein: CASSEVWGGINQPQHF. CDR3 nucleotides: TGTGCCAGCAGTGAAGTCTGGGGGGGGATCAATCAGCCCCAGCATTTT.

A few counts support this clonotype. This chain connects TRBV18 to TRBJ1-5; D ambiguous. CDR3 size: 14 residues. Germline V lookup: CDR1 KGHSH, CDR2 LQKENI. V was pared by 6 bases and J by 6 bases, with 15 bases between. CDR3 in DNA: TGTGCCAGCTCGGGCGGGCAGTACCGTCAGCCCCAGCATTTT. Encoded protein: CASSGGQYRQPQHF.

This clonotype was counted once. The chain combines TRBV29-1 with TRBJ1-2, with a possible D match to TRBD1 (5 bases). The CDR3 loop spans 14 amino acids. The V end lost 3 bases, the J end lost 1 base, and 12 bases lay between the germline ends. In germline, CDR1 is SQVTM, CDR2 ANQGSEA. The CDR3 is CSVDQDTSNYGYTF. In DNA, the CDR3 is TGCAGCGTTGATCAGGACACTAGTAACTATGGCTACACCTTC.

This clonotype was counted ten times or more. The J gene is TRBJ1-5, the V gene TRBV29-1; D is uncertain. Germline values: CDR1 SQVTM, CDR2 ANQGSEA. The CDR3 totals 10 residues. The CDR3 region has the DNA TGCACGCTACAATTTCAGCCCCAGCATTTT. Translation gives CTLQFQPQHF.

In this sample, this clonotype turned up many times. The V gene is TRBV28, the J gene TRBJ2-2; D unresolved. Germline V lookup: CDR1 MDHEN, CDR2 SYDVKM. With 7 bases removed from V and 8 bases from J, the gap between germline ends came to 11 bases. The CDR3 length is 12 residues. In DNA, the CDR3 is TGTGCCAGCACCACCCAGAGGGGGGAGCTGTTTTTT. It is translated as CASTTQRGELFF.

This clonotype was recorded many times. The chain is built from TRBV11-3 and TRBJ2-1; D is undetermined. Trimming left V 7 bases short and J 7 bases short, with 17 bases between. The CDR3 totals 14 residues. Germline V gene sequence: CDR1 SGHNT, CDR2 YENEEA. CDR3 in DNA: TGTGCCAGCAAGGGCTGGGCATCCTTGAATGAGCAGTTCTTC. Protein product: CASKGWASLNEQFF.

This clonotype was picked up many times. CDR3 region: CASSLTTIVLYGYTF. DNA for the CDR3: TGCGCCAGCAGCTTGACGACCATCGTACTTTATGGCTACACCTTC. The chain employs TRBV5-1 and TRBJ1-2; D is ambiguous. Germline V gene sequence: CDR1 SGHRS, CDR2 YFSETQ. This CDR3 region has 15 residues. Trimming left V 1 base short and J 5 bases short, with 15 bases between.

The sample holds many counts of this clonotype. The chain uses TRBV18 and TRBJ1-3; maybe TRBD1 (6 bases). The CDR3 sequence is 16 residues long. Trimming pared 3 bases from V and 0 bases from J, leaving 12 bases between. Per the germline V gene, CDR1 is KGHSH and CDR2 is LQKENI. The CDR3 DNA reads as TGTGCCAGCTCACCCATACAGGGTGACTCTGGAAACACCATATATTTT. Translated: CASSPIQGDSGNTIYF.

This clonotype has ten or more counts. The chain carries TRBV12-3 or TRBV12-4 and TRBJ2-4; perhaps TRBD1 as D (7 bases). Deletions cut 8 bases from V and 6 bases from J, with 20 bases between. The CDR3 is 15 amino acids. DNA for the CDR3: TGTGCCAGCGGCCAGGGGGGACAAGGCCCAAACATTCAGTACTTC. Protein sequence: CASGQGGQGPNIQYF.

A single count supports this clonotype. The V call is TRBV28, the J call TRBJ1-4, with 9 bases lining up with TRBD1. Germline CDR1 is MDHEN and CDR2 is SYDVKM. This CDR3 region has 13 residues. J gave up 14 bases and V 2 bases, and 6 bases lay outside the gene matches. The CDR3 here is CASSLRGTGGLFF. The CDR3 DNA sequence: TGTGCCAGCAGTTTACGGGGAACAGGGGGCCTGTTTTTT.

This clonotype occurred many times. The gene calls are TRBV12-3 or TRBV12-4 and TRBJ1-2; 8 bases agree with TRBD1. The junction had 6 bases not matched to a gene; V was cut back by 6 bases and J by 6 bases. The CDR3 has 13 residues. CDR3 protein: CASRPRDRHGYTF. The CDR3 DNA reads as TGTGCCAGCAGACCGCGGGACAGGCATGGCTACACCTTC.

This clonotype appeared a single time. The V and J genes are TRBV6-1 and TRBJ2-2, with D tentatively TRBD1 (5 bases). V lost 2 bases and J 6 bases, leaving 10 bases between the germline ends. The CDR3 loop spans 14 amino acids. The V gene's germline CDR1 is MNHNS and CDR2 SASEGT. The CDR3 spells CASSERAGPGELFF. Here the CDR3 DNA reads TGTGCCAGCAGTGAAAGGGCAGGGCCCGGGGAGCTGTTTTTT.

The sample holds many counts of this clonotype. The chain links TRBV28 to TRBJ1-1; D gene unclear. Trimming shortened V by 3 bases and J by 0 bases, and 11 bases separated the two germline ends. CDR3 length: 15 amino acids. Germline CDR1 and CDR2: MDHEN and SYDVKM. CDR3 in amino acids: CASSFPLTVNTEAFF. The CDR3 nucleotides read TGTGCCAGCAGTTTCCCCCTCACAGTGAACACTGAAGCTTTCTTT.

The rearrangement joins TRBV5-1 to TRBJ2-5; D remains ambiguous. Germline lookup yields CDR1 SGHRS and CDR2 YFSETQ. The CDR3 runs 13 residues. With 4 bases removed from V and 4 bases from J, the gap between germline ends came to 11 bases. CDR3 bases: TGCGCCAGCAGCACCGAACTGTCAGAGACCCAGTACTTC. This translates into CASSTELSETQYF.

This clonotype was seen ten or more times. A junction end diverges from the germline sequence, so it may reflect a read error. The rearrangement joins TRBV9 to TRBJ1-3; unclear D gene. The CDR3 totals 14 residues. Germline values: CDR1 SGDLS, CDR2 YYNGEE. The CDR3 reads CASSVGSSGNTIYF. CDR3 nucleotides: TGTGCCAGCAGTGTAGGGTCCTCTGGAAACACCATATATTTT.

The rearrangement joins TRBV5-4 to TRBJ2-7; 7 bases agree with TRBD2. CDR3 length equals 15 residues. The V gene end was trimmed by 3 bases and the J gene end by 3 bases; junction bases not matched to a gene: 9. Germline CDR1 reads SGHNT; CDR2 reads YYREEE (reference sequence). CDR3 in DNA: TGTGCCAGCAGCTCGGGAGGTGGAAGCGGCTACGAGCAGTACTTC. It specifies CASSSGGGSGYEQYF.

This clonotype was counted many times. This chain uses TRBV11-3 with TRBJ1-1; D is undetermined. The V gene lost 5 bases and the J gene lost 1 base, with 14 bases spanning the gap. The CDR3 contains 15 residues. Germline V gene sequence: CDR1 SGHNT, CDR2 YENEEA. The CDR3, as DNA: TGTGCCAGCAGCCCCCGGTACGTGGGGAACACTGAAGCTTTCTTT. Its translation: CASSPRYVGNTEAFF.

The table lists this clonotype with many counts. The chain employs TRBV20-1 and TRBJ2-7; no clear D gene. This CDR3 has 12 residues. The germline V gene encodes CDR1 DFQATT and CDR2 SNEGSKA (reference sequence). Trimming took off 4 bases at V and 5 bases at J, with 12 bases between the two ends. The CDR3 loop is CSATKDRDEQYF. The DNA of the CDR3 is TGCAGTGCTACTAAAGACCGAGACGAGCAGTACTTC.

This chain connects TRBV11-2 to TRBJ2-5; 11 bases map to TRBD2. The CDR3 runs to 17 residues. Germline CDR1 reads SGHAT; CDR2 reads FQNNGV. The ends lost 3 bases at V and 2 bases at J; junction bases unmatched: 8. This chain's CDR3 is CASSLAFGTSGQETQYF. In nucleotides, the CDR3 is TGTGCCAGCAGCTTGGCTTTTGGGACTAGCGGACAAGAGACCCAGTACTTC.

J is TRBJ1-4 and V is TRBV7-2; no firm D call. There are 15 residues in the CDR3. V was cut by 1 base and J by 0 bases, with 6 bases left in between. CDR1 SGHTA and CDR2 FQGNSA come from the germline V gene. CDR3 residues: CASSLDRTTNEKLFF. CDR3 sequence (DNA): TGTGCCAGCAGCTTAGATCGGACAACTAATGAAAAACTGTTTTTT.

To note about this clonotype: It is likely a read error, because the conserved phenylalanine at the end of the CDR3 is missing. V gene TRBV12-3 or TRBV12-4 combines with J gene TRBJ2-3; D remains unclear. The V end was cut by 3 bases, the J end by 5 bases, with 9 bases between. The CDR3 extends over 13 amino acids. The CDR3 bases are TGTGCCAGCAGTTTTTCTGGTTTAGATACGCAGTATTCT. Encoded protein: CASSFSGLDTQYS.